Each of the 18 T cell receptor beta chains below was sequenced from the same sample in a study of Ad26.COV2.S vaccination and SARS-CoV-2 variants. This table comes from immunoSEQ multiplex PCR, and its TCRdb copy is limited to in-frame clones, with some not included. This table holds about 400,000 clones, approximately 89% found once. Treatment in this sample: over 15 received Ad26.COV2.S at low or high dose, single or two shots; roughly 5 received placebo; per-sample allocation not given. Each sample was drawn 63 days after the first injection (of vaccine or placebo). Sequencing used peripheral blood, obtained in a trial of Ad26.COV2.S vaccine versus placebo. The receptors were gathered from a person aged 18-60 years who received the Ad26.COV2.S COVID-19 vaccine or a placebo.

The chain uses TRBV30 and TRBJ1-2; D is undetermined. The CDR3 runs 12 residues. Germline values: CDR1 GTSNPN, CDR2 SVGIG (reference sequence). V was trimmed by 2 bases and J by 8 bases, leaving 12 bases between them. In nucleotides, the CDR3 is TGTGCCTGGAGTTCGGGTCCGGGAGGCTACACCTTC. Its protein product is CAWSSGPGGYTF.

The chain carries TRBV10-3 and TRBJ1-5; 7 bases are shared with TRBD1. With V trimmed by 5 bases and J by 1 base, 2 bases remained unmatched. The CDR3 totals 14 residues. Germline values: CDR1 ENHRY, CDR2 SYGVKD. CDR3 in DNA: TGTGCCATCAGTCCGGGACAGAGCAATCAGCCCCAGCATTTT. Protein product: CAISPGQSNQPQHF.

The V gene is TRBV25-1, the J gene TRBJ2-7, with a possible D match to TRBD2 (5 bases). The CDR3 is 12 residues long. The germline V gene has CDR1 MGHDK and CDR2 SYGVNS. The germline V and J ends were trimmed by 8 bases and 9 bases, with 17 bases remaining between them. The CDR3 is CASGSGSHVQYF. In DNA form, the CDR3 reads TGTGCCAGCGGAAGCGGTAGCCACGTGCAGTACTTC.

The genes are TRBV6-5 and TRBJ2-1; D is ambiguous. The V end lost 8 bases, the J end lost 1 base, and 6 bases lay between the germline ends. The germline CDR1 and CDR2 sequences are MNHEY and SVGAGI. CDR3 length: 12 residues. The CDR3 region is CASWASYNEQFF. Written as DNA, the CDR3 is TGTGCCAGCTGGGCTTCCTACAATGAGCAGTTCTTC.

J is TRBJ2-1 and V is TRBV30; 14 positions agree with TRBD2. The CDR3 spans 16 residues. V dropped 3 bases and J dropped 9; count of bases not matched to a gene: 10. Germline CDR1 reads GTSNPN; CDR2 reads SVGIG (reference sequence). CDR3 in amino acids: CAWSAGTSGSLGEQFF. The CDR3 DNA reads as TGTGCCTGGAGCGCTGGGACTAGCGGGAGTCTGGGTGAGCAGTTCTTC.

V gene TRBV29-1 combines with J gene TRBJ1-1; the D gene is possibly TRBD1 (5 bases). V was clipped by 7 bases and J by 1 base, with 10 bases between them. This CDR3 is 12 amino acids long. The germline gives CDR1 SQVTM, CDR2 ANQGSEA. The DNA of the CDR3 is TGCAGCGGACACGGGGCGAACACTGAAGCTTTCTTT. Translated, it gives CSGHGANTEAFF.

The rearrangement links TRBV12-2 to TRBJ1-5; the table names TRBD1, a call not compared with the DNA. TRBV12-2 is listed as a pseudogene. The CDR3 has 15 residues. The CDR3 DNA is TGTGCAAGTCGCTTGAGGGGGACCAAATCAGGGGCCCAGCATTTT. As protein: CASRLRGTKSGAQHF.

This clone was found many times. The gene calls are TRBV7-9 and TRBJ2-1; TRBD1 matches 12 bases. The germline V gene has CDR1 SEHNR and CDR2 FQNEAQ (reference sequence). This CDR3 comprises 15 residues. V lost 4 bases to trimming and J lost 10 bases; unmatched junction nucleotides: 8. The CDR3 is CASSYLRDRGPEQFF. The DNA for the CDR3 is TGTGCCAGCAGCTACCTACGGGACAGGGGGCCGGAGCAGTTCTTC.

The chain links TRBV27 to TRBJ2-1; the D gene is possibly TRBD1 (5 bases). The CDR3 runs to 14 residues. V gave up 6 bases and J gave up 4 bases, with 13 bases separating them. CDR1 and CDR2 from the germline V gene are MNHEY and SMNVEV (reference sequence). CDR3 loop: CASSSGQIYNEQFF. For the CDR3, the DNA is TGTGCCAGCAGCTCAGGACAAATTTACAATGAGCAGTTCTTC.

The sample holds a few counts of this clone. V usage is TRBV5-4 and J usage is TRBJ2-2; no clear D gene. CDR3 length equals 12 residues. Between the trimmed V and J ends, which lost 2 bases and 6 bases, there was a span of 5 bases. CDR1 and CDR2 from the germline V gene are SGHNT and YYREEE (reference sequence). CDR3 nucleotides: TGTGCCAGCAGCTTTGCGGCCGGGGAGCTGTTTTTT. Translated, it gives CASSFAAGELFF.

The genes are TRBV7-9 and TRBJ1-6; D is undetermined. The CDR3 sequence is 11 residues long. CDR1 and CDR2 (germline): SEHNR, FQNEAQ (reference sequence). Trimming removed 1 base from V and 13 bases from J, with 5 bases in between. Here the CDR3 DNA reads TGTGCCAGCAGCTTAGAGTTGCCCCTCCACTTT. Translating it yields CASSLELPLHF.

The rearrangement joins TRBV7-2 to TRBJ1-2; tentatively, D is TRBD1 (5 bases). The germline gives CDR1 SGHTA, CDR2 FQGNSA. Deletions cut 3 bases from V and 7 bases from J, with 12 bases between. The CDR3 extends over 13 amino acids. As DNA, the CDR3 is TGTGCCAGCAGCTTCCTGCGGGGCGGTGGCTACACCTTC. Its protein is CASSFLRGGGYTF.

The chain couples TRBV30 to TRBJ2-7; a weak D match, TRBD2 (6 bases). With 1 base removed from V and 0 bases from J, the gap between germline ends came to 10 bases. Germline CDR1 is GTSNPN and CDR2 is SVGIG (reference sequence). The CDR3 sequence is 14 residues long. The CDR3 nucleotides are TGTGCCTGGAGTGAGGGACTGCACTCCTACGAGCAGTACTTC. Translated: CAWSEGLHSYEQYF. The whole variable domain, filled in from reference TRBV30 and TRBJ2-7, reads SQTIHQWPATLVQPVGSPLSLECTVEGTSNPNLYWYRQAAGRGLQLLFYSVGIGQISSEVPQNLSASRPQDRQFILSSKKLLLSDSGFYLCAWSEGLHSYEQYFGPGTRLTVT.

The CDR3 reads CASSPPDRGSYEQYF. In DNA form, the CDR3 reads TGTGCCAGCAGTCCGCCGGACAGGGGATCTTACGAGCAGTACTTC. The V gene is TRBV6-6, the J gene TRBJ2-7, with TRBD1 matching over 9 bases. The CDR3 consists of 15 residues. V shed 5 bases, J shed 4 bases, and the junction held 9 bases outside the gene matches. Germline V CDR1 and CDR2: MNHNY, SVGAGI (reference sequence).

This clone was observed once. The rearrangement joins TRBV2 to TRBJ1-4; 8 nucleotides align to TRBD1. The germline V gene encodes CDR1 SNHLY and CDR2 FYNNEI. The CDR3 length is 15 residues. Trimming removed 5 bases from V and 2 bases from J; junction bases left unmatched: 4. The DNA for the CDR3 is TGTGCCAGCAGTCCTCAGGGGGCGACTAATGAAAAACTGTTTTTT. Its translation: CASSPQGATNEKLFF. The variable domain in full, with the rest retrieved from reference TRBV2 and TRBJ1-4, is EPEVTQTPSHQVTQMGQEVILRCVPISNHLYFYWYRQILGQKVEFLVSFYNNEISEKSEIFDDQFSVERPDGSNFTLKIRSTKLEDSAMYFCASSPQGATNEKLFFGSGTQLSVL.

The genes are TRBV28 and TRBJ2-5, with D perhaps matching TRBD2 (6 bases). V dropped 2 bases and J dropped 5 bases, with 12 bases sitting between them. The V gene's germline CDR1 is MDHEN and CDR2 SYDVKM. The CDR3 has 14 residues. The CDR3 coding sequence is TGTGCCAGCAGTTTACAGGGACTCTCGGAGACCCAGTACTTC. This encodes CASSLQGLSETQYF.

This clone is a singleton in its sample. This chain uses TRBV29-1 with TRBJ1-2, with TRBD1 as a possible D gene (6 bases). The CDR3 loop spans 12 amino acids. CDR1 SQVTM and CDR2 ANQGSEA come from the germline V gene. The CDR3 reads CITQGNNYGYTF. The DNA of the CDR3 is TGCATCACACAGGGCAACAACTATGGCTACACCTTC.

V is TRBV6-5 and J is TRBJ2-5; unclear D gene. In germline, CDR1 is MNHEY, CDR2 SVGAGI. This CDR3 spans 15 amino acids. The ends were cut back, 2 bases at V and 2 bases at J, with 12 bases in the middle. The CDR3 coding sequence is TGTGCCAGCAGTTACACGGCAGGCCTACAAGAGACCCAGTACTTC. Its translation is CASSYTAGLQETQYF.